This T cell receptor (beta chain) was identified during a study of cytomegalovirus exposure and HLA in healthy donors. The trim removed 5 bases at V and 5 bases at J, leaving 7 bases unmatched. CDR1 and CDR2 (germline): SGHTS, YDEGEE. This CDR3 region has 14 residues. Findings and caveats of the study: The study put 150 or so TCR beta chains on its list as cytomegalovirus-associated. In a later analysis, TCR beta V- and J-gene trimming showed a link to a missense DCLRE1C variant.

On this clone: Its cognate antigen is unknown.

PCR primers comprised 60 Vbeta and 13 Jbeta primers. Clones were sequenced by immunoSEQ multiplex PCR, and TCRdb holds only the in-frame ones, with some missing. This table lists fewer than 75,000 clones. This clonotype was sampled from a boy younger than 18 in good health and CMV-seronegative. Sequences were obtained from PBMCs. The chain links TRBV5-8 to TRBJ2-7; TRBD1 agrees at 10 bases. CDR3 coding DNA: TGTGCCAGCAGGGGCGGACAGGGGGAAAACGAGCAGTACTTC. Translated, it gives CASRGGQGENEQYF.